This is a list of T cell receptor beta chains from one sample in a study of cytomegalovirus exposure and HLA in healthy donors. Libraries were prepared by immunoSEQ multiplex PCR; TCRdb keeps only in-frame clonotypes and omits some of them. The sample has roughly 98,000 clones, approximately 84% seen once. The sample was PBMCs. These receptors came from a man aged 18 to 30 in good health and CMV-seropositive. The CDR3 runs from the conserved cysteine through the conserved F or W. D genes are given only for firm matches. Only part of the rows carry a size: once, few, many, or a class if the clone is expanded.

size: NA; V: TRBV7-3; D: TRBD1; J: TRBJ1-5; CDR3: CASSCGQGSNQPQHF; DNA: TGTGCCAGCAGCTGTGGACAGGGGAGCAATCAGCCCCAGCATTTT
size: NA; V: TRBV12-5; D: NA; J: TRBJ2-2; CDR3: CASGDDRLNTGELFF; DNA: TGTGCTAGTGGTGACGACAGGCTGAACACCGGGGAGCTGTTTTTT
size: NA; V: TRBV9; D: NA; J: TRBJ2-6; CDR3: CASSPGDGLSGANVLTF; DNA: TGTGCCAGCAGCCCGGGGGACGGACTCTCTGGGGCCAACGTCCTGACTTTC
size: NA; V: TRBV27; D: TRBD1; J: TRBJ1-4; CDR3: CASSPVPRQGRKATNEKLFF; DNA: TGTGCCAGCAGTCCCGTCCCCCGACAGGGGAGGAAGGCAACTAATGAAAAACTGTTTTTT
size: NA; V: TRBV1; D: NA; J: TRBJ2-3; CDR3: CTSSQTSREDTQYF; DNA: TGCACCAGCAGCCAGACCAGCCGGGAAGATACGCAGTATTTT
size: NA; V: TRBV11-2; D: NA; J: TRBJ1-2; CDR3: CASSSVRRTRNYGYTF; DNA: TGTGCCAGCAGCTCCGTGCGGAGGACGAGGAACTATGGCTACACCTTC
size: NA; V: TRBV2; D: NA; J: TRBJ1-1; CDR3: CASSDPRGQFEAFF; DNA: TGTGCCAGCAGTGACCCCCGAGGACAGTTTGAAGCTTTCTTT
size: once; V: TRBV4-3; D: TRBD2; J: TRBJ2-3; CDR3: CASSQELVSGGLGNTQYF; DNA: TGCGCCAGCAGCCAAGAATTAGTTAGCGGGGGTTTAGGAAATACGCAGTATTTT
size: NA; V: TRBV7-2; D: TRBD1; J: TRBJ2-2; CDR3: CASSWDSNTGELFF; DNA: TGTGCCAGCAGCTGGGACAGCAACACCGGGGAGCTGTTTTTT
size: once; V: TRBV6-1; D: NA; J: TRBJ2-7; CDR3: CASKTGPVEQYF; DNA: TGTGCCAGCAAAACAGGGCCAGTCGAGCAGTACTTC
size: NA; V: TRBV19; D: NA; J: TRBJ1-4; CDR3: CASSIRLGRTRRELFF; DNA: TGTGCCAGTAGTATAAGACTTGGCAGGACTAGACGGGAACTGTTTTTT
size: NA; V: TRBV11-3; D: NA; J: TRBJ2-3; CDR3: CASSFSIGGETDTQYF; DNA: TGTGCCAGCAGCTTTTCTATTGGGGGCGAGACAGATACGCAGTATTTT